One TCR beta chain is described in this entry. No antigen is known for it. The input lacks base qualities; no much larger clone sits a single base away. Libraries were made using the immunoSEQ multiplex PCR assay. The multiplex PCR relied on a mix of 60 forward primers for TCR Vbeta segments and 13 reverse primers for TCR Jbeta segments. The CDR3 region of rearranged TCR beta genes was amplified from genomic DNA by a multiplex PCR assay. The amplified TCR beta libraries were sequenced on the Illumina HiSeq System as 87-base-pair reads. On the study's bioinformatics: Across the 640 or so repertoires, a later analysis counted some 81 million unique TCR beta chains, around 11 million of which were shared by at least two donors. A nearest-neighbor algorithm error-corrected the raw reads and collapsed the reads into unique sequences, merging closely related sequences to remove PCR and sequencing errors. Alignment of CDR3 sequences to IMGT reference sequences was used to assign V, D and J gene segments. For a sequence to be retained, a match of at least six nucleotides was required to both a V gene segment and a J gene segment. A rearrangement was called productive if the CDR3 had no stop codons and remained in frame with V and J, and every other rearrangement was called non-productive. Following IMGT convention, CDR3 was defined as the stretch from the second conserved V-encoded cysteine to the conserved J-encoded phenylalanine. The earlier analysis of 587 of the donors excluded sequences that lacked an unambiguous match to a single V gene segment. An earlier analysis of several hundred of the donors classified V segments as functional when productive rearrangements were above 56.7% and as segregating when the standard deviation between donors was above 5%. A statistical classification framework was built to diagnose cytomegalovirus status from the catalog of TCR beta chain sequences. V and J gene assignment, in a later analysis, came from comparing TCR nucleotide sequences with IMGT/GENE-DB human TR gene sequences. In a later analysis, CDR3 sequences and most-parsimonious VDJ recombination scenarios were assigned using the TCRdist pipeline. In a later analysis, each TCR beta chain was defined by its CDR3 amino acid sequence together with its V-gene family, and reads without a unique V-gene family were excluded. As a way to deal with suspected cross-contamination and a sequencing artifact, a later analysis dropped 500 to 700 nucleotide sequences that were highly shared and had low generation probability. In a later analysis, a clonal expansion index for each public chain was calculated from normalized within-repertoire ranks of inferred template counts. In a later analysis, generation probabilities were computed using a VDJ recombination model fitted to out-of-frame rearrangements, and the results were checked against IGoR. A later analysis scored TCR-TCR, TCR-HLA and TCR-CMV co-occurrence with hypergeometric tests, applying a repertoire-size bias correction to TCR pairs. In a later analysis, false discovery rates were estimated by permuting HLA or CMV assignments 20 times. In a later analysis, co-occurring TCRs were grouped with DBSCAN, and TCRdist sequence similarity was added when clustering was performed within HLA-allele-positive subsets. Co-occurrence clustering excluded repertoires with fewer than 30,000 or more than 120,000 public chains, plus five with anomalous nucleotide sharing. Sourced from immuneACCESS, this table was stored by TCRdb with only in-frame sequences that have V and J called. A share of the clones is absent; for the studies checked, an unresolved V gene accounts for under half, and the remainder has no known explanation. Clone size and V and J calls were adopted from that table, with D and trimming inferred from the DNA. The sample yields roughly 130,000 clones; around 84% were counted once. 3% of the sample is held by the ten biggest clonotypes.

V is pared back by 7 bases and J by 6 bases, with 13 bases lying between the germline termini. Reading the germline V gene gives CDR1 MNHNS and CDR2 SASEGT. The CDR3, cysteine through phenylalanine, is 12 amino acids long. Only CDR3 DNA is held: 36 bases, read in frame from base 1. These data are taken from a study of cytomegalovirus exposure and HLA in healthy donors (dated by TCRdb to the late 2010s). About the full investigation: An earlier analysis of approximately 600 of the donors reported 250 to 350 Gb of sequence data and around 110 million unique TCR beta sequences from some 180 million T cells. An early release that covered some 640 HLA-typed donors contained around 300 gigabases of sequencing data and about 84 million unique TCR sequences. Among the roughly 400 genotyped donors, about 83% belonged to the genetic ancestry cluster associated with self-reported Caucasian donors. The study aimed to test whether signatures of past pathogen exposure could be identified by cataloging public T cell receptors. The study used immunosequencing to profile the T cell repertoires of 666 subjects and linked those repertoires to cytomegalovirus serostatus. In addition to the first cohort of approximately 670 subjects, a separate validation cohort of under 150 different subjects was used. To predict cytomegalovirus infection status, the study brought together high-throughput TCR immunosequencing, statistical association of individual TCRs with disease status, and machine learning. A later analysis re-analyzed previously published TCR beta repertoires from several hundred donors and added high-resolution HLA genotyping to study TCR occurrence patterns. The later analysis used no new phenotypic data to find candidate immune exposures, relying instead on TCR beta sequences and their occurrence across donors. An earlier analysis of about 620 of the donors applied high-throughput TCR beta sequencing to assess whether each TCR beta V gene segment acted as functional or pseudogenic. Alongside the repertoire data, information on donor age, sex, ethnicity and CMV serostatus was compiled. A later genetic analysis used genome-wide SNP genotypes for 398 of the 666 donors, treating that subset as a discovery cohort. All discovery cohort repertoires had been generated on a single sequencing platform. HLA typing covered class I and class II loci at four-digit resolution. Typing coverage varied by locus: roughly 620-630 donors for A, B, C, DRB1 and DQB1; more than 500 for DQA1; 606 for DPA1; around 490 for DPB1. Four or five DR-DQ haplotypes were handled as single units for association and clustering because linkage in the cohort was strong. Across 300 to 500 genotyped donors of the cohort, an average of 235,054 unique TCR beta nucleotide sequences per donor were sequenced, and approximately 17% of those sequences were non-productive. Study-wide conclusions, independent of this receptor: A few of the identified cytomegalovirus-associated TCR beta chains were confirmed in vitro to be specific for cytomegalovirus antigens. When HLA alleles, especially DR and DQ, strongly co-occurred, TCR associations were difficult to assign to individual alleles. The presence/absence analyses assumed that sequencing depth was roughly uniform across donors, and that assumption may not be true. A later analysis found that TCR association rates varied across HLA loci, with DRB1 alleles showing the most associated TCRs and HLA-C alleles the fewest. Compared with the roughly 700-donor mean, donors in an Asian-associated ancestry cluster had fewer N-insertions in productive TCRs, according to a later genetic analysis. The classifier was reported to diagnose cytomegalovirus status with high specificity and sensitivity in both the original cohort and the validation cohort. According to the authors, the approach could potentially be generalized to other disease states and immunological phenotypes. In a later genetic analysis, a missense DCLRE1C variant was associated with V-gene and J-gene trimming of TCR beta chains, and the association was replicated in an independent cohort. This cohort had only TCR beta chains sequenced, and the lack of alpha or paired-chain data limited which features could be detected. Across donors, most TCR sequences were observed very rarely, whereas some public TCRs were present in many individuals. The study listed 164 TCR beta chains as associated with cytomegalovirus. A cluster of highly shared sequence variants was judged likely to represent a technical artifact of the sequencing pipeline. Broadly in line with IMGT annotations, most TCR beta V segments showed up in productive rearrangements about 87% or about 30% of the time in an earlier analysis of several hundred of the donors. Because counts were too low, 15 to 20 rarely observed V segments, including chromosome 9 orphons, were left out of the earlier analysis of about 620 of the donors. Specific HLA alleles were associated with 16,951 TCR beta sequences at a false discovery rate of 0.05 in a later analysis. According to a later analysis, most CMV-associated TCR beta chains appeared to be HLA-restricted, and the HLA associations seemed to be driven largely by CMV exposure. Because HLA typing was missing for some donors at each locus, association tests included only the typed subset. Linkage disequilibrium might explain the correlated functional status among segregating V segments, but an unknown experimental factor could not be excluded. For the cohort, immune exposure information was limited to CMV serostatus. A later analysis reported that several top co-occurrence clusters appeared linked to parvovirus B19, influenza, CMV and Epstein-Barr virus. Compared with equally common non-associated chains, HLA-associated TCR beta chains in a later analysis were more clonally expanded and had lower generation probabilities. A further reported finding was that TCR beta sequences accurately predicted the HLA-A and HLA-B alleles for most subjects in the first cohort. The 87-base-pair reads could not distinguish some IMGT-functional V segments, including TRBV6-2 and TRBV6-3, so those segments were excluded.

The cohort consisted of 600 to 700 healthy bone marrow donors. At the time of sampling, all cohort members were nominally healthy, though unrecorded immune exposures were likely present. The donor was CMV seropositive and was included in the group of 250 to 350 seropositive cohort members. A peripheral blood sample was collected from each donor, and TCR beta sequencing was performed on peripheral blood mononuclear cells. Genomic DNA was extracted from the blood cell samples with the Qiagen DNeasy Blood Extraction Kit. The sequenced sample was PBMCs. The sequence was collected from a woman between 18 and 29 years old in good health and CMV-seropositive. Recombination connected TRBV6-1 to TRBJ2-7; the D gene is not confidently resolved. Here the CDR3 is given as CASTPTPSEQYF. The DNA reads TGTGCCAGCACACCCACACCTTCCGAGCAGTACTTC.